Listed here are 23 T cell receptor beta chains from one sample, sequenced in a study of CD8+ T cells in alopecia areata. The treatment is: oral pan-JAK inhibitor, 5-10 mg twice daily. Once RNA had been extracted, it was reverse transcribed into cDNA to act as the sequencing template. The assay was immunoSEQ multiplex PCR, and TCRdb's table has in-frame clones only and misses some. The table includes roughly 190,000 clones, around 60% detected once. The specimen comprised CD4+ T cells sorted from blood, sampled at week 4, from a patient treated with tofacitinib. Receptors were obtained from a human donor with alopecia areata.

In its sample, this clone was seen a few times. The DNA for the CDR3 is TGTGCCAGCCAAGGGCGGGGGGTAGGCACCGGGGAGCTGTTTTTT. Its protein product is CASQGRGVGTGELFF. The V and J genes are TRBV27 and TRBJ2-2; 8 nucleotides line up with TRBD2. J gave up 4 bases and V 8 bases, and 9 bases lay outside the gene matches. This CDR3 has 15 amino acids. Germline-derived CDR1 and CDR2 are MNHEY and SMNVEV (reference sequence).

This clone has only a few counts. The rearrangement uses TRBV2 and TRBJ2-1; possibly TRBD1 for D (7 bases). The CDR3 runs to 15 residues. V shed 7 bases and J shed 10 bases, with 23 bases lying between them. Germline V CDR1 and CDR2: SNHLY, FYNNEI. The CDR3 DNA reads TGTGCCAGCACAGGGGGGACTTTTTTTCCCCCCGAGCAGTTCTTC. This codes for CASTGGTFFPPEQFF.

The chain has TRBV29-1 and TRBJ1-2, with D unresolved. CDR1 is SQVTM and CDR2 is ANQGSEA in the germline V gene. Trimming left V 5 bases short and J 6 bases short, with 16 bases between. This CDR3 has 13 residues. CDR3 DNA: TGCAGCGTTACACAGAGGTTATTCGATGGCTACACCTTC. This codes for CSVTQRLFDGYTF.

This sequence joins TRBV30 and TRBJ1-4; D gene unclear. The CDR3 sequence is 12 residues long. Germline V lookup: CDR1 GTSNPN, CDR2 SVGIG (reference sequence). V dropped 4 bases and J dropped 7 bases, with 10 bases sitting between them. CDR3 loop: CAWTRTGEKLFF. Here the CDR3 DNA reads TGTGCCTGGACACGTACCGGTGAAAAACTGTTTTTT.

The genes are TRBV19 and TRBJ2-7, with 8 positions matching TRBD2. The CDR3 covers 15 residues. After removal of 3 bases from V and 4 bases from J, the junction contained 8 bases not matched to a gene. The germline V gene has CDR1 LNHDA and CDR2 SQIVND (reference sequence). CDR3 region: CASSIGASGWYEQYF. CDR3 nucleotide sequence: TGTGCCAGTAGTATCGGGGCTAGCGGGTGGTACGAGCAGTACTTC.

The count of this clone is one. The CDR3 is CSVEEGFYGYTF. The CDR3 DNA reads as TGCAGCGTTGAAGAGGGATTCTATGGCTACACCTTC. The chain employs TRBV29-1 and TRBJ1-2; D gene uncertain. This CDR3 is built from 12 residues. Germline V lookup: CDR1 SQVTM, CDR2 ANQGSEA. Trimming removed 0 bases at V and 4 bases at J, with 6 bases between. The variable domain in full, completed from reference TRBV29-1 and TRBJ1-2, reads SAVISQKPSRDICQRGTSLTIQCQVDSQVTMMFWYRQQPGQSLTLIATANQGSEATYESGFVIDKFPISRPNLTFSTLTVSNMSPEDSSIYLCSVEEGFYGYTFGSGTRLTVV.

This clone showed up just a few times. The J gene is TRBJ1-1, the V gene TRBV4-3; the D is unclear. The CDR3 loop spans 14 amino acids. V was pared by 2 bases and J by 1 base, with 8 bases between. Germline lookup yields CDR1 LGHNA and CDR2 YSLEER. CDR3 nucleotide sequence: TGCGCCAGCAGCCAATCGACAAGGAACACTGAAGCTTTCTTT. Its translation is CASSQSTRNTEAFF.

V is TRBV30 and J is TRBJ2-3, with D unresolved. V was clipped by 5 bases and J by 0 bases, with 6 bases between them. Germline V gives CDR1 GTSNPN, CDR2 SVGIG (reference sequence). CDR3 length: 12 residues. CDR3 sequence reads: CAWGRSTDTQYF. CDR3 DNA sequence: TGTGCCTGGGGCCGCAGCACAGATACGCAGTATTTT.

There are a few counts of this clone. This rearrangement joins TRBV5-6 to TRBJ2-4; 7 positions match TRBD1. The CDR3 has 16 amino acids. Trimming cost V 3 bases and J 3 bases; bases outside gene matches: 9. The germline gives CDR1 SGHDT, CDR2 YYEEEE. CDR3 DNA sequence: TGTGCCAGCAGCTCCACCCCTGCAGGGGGCAAAAACATTCAGTACTTC. Translating it yields CASSSTPAGGKNIQYF.

This clone was detected only a few times. CDR3 DNA: TGCGCCAGCAGCCAAGAGGGTTCCAGCGGGGGGACAGATACGCAGTATTTT. The encoded protein is CASSQEGSSGGTDTQYF. The J gene is TRBJ2-3, the V gene TRBV4-3; 9 bases are a match to TRBD2. Trimming removed 0 bases from V and 3 bases from J; junction bases left unmatched: 7. The germline gives CDR1 LGHNA, CDR2 YSLEER. CDR3 length: 17 amino acids.

The chain carries TRBV30 and TRBJ1-2; possibly TRBD1 for D (5 bases). With 8 bases removed from V and 9 bases from J, the gap between germline ends came to 19 bases. CDR3 length: 12 amino acids. Per germline, CDR1 GTSNPN and CDR2 SVGIG (reference sequence). The CDR3 reads CAMEGPGSRYTF. The DNA for the CDR3 is TGTGCCATGGAGGGACCCGGATCGCGCTACACCTTC.

The chain joins TRBV30 to TRBJ2-2; D assignment may be TRBD1 or TRBD2 (5 bases each). This CDR3 comprises 11 residues. With 0 bases removed from V and 13 bases from J, the gap between germline ends came to 9 bases. Germline V gene lookup returns CDR1 GTSNPN and CDR2 SVGIG (reference sequence). As DNA, the CDR3 is TGTGCCTGGAGTGTACAGAGGGGGCTGTTTTTT. It yields the protein CAWSVQRGLFF.

This clone came up once. This chain uses TRBV7-9 with TRBJ2-3, with D tentatively TRBD2 (6 bases). V was cut by 2 bases and J by 3 bases, with 15 bases left in between. Per germline, CDR1 SEHNR and CDR2 FQNEAQ (reference sequence). CDR3 length: 16 amino acids. In DNA form, the CDR3 reads TGTGCCAGCAGCTTAATTCGAGGGGCGGGGACAGATACGCAGTATTTT. This gives the protein CASSLIRGAGTDTQYF.

The chain employs TRBV30 and TRBJ1-6; the D is unclear. Trimming pared 2 bases from V and 0 bases from J, leaving 14 bases between. In germline, CDR1 is GTSNPN, CDR2 SVGIG (reference sequence). The CDR3 covers 17 residues. The CDR3 is CAWSPRASYSYNSPLHF. DNA for the CDR3: TGTGCCTGGAGTCCCCGGGCGTCCTACTCCTATAATTCACCCCTCCACTTT.

In the case of this clone: Different DNA sequences within this sample yield the same CDR3. This chain uses TRBV5-1 with TRBJ2-7; D gene unclear. The CDR3 consists of 13 residues. Germline lookup yields CDR1 SGHRS and CDR2 YFSETQ. V lost 0 bases and J 3 bases, leaving 7 bases between the germline ends. The CDR3 loop is CASSLALDYEQYF. The CDR3 DNA is TGCGCCAGCAGCTTGGCCCTCGACTACGAGCAGTACTTC.

The rearrangement uses TRBV5-1 and TRBJ2-7; 7 bases are shared with TRBD2. With V trimmed by 5 bases and J by 6 bases, 11 bases remained unmatched. This CDR3 is 14 amino acids long. In germline, CDR1 is SGHRS, CDR2 YFSETQ. CDR3 residues: CASSSAGEGVEQYF. The DNA for the CDR3 is TGCGCCAGCAGTTCCGCGGGGGAAGGGGTCGAGCAGTACTTC.

The chain recombines TRBV27 with TRBJ2-3; TRBD1 might be the D (6 bases). The CDR3 length is 14 residues. Between the trimmed V and J ends, which lost 8 bases and 1 base, there was a span of 13 bases. Germline values: CDR1 MNHEY, CDR2 SMNVEV (reference sequence). This chain's CDR3 is CASSQGWRTDTQYF. The CDR3 DNA reads as TGTGCCAGCTCCCAGGGGTGGCGCACAGATACGCAGTATTTT.

The CDR3 protein is CASSLGLAGQPYEQYF. In DNA, the CDR3 is TGTGCCAGTAGTCTGGGACTCGCAGGGCAACCGTACGAGCAGTACTTC. V usage is TRBV19 and J usage is TRBJ2-7; maybe TRBD2 (6 bases). Germline assignment: CDR1 LNHDA and CDR2 SQIVND (reference sequence). Trimming shortened V by 5 bases and J by 4 bases, and 21 bases separated the two germline ends. This CDR3 region has 16 residues.

The J gene is TRBJ1-6, the V gene TRBV30, with D tentatively TRBD1 (6 bases). There are 14 residues in the CDR3. Trimming removed 2 bases at V and 10 bases at J, with 15 bases between. Germline values: CDR1 GTSNPN, CDR2 SVGIG (reference sequence). Here the CDR3 DNA reads TGTGCCTGGAGTAGGGGGGCGGGCGAATCACCCCTCCACTTT. Amino acids: CAWSRGAGESPLHF.

The rearrangement uses TRBV13 and TRBJ1-6; possible D gene TRBD1, 5 bases. Per the germline V gene, CDR1 is PRHDT and CDR2 is FYEKMQ (reference sequence). V shed 5 bases and J shed 0 bases, with 11 bases lying between them. The CDR3 is made up of 16 amino acids. The CDR3 sequence is CASSRGESSYNSPLHF. CDR3 sequence (DNA): TGTGCCAGCAGCCGGGGGGAAAGCTCCTATAATTCACCCCTCCACTTT.

J is TRBJ2-3 and V is TRBV4-3; TRBD1 aligns across 7 bases. J was trimmed by 6 bases and V by 5 bases; bases with no gene match: 8. CDR1 LGHNA and CDR2 YSLEER come from the germline V gene. The CDR3 spans 14 residues. CDR3 protein: CASSLRTGEDTQYF. As DNA, the CDR3 is TGCGCCAGCAGCTTACGGACAGGCGAGGATACGCAGTATTTT.

This chain connects TRBV11-2 to TRBJ2-3; TRBD2 is a possible D gene (7 bases). Between the trimmed V and J ends, which lost 1 base and 1 base, there was a span of 15 bases. The CDR3 consists of 17 residues. Germline lookup yields CDR1 SGHAT and CDR2 FQNNGV. The CDR3 DNA is TGTGCCAGCAGCTTAGCTCTGGGGGCGGGAGGCACAGATACGCAGTATTTT. It translates to CASSLALGAGGTDTQYF.

The chain couples TRBV7-9 to TRBJ2-7; D gene unclear. The length of the CDR3 is 12 residues. Germline CDR1 and CDR2: SEHNR and FQNEAQ (reference sequence). Trimming shortened V by 3 bases and J by 3 bases, and 6 bases separated the two germline ends. The CDR3 sequence is CASSFNGYEQYF. The CDR3 DNA follows: TGTGCCAGCAGCTTCAACGGCTACGAGCAGTACTTC.